The 7 T cell receptor beta chains presented below share a single source sample, sequenced in a study of T cell responses to AZD1222 COVID-19 vaccine. Data came from immunoSEQ multiplex PCR; TCRdb stores just in-frame clones and leaves some out. The data hold about 150,000 clones, with roughly 94% observed a single time. Sequenced material: peripheral blood, taken on day 0 of AZD1222 vaccination. The receptors come from an adult in good health.

The chain is built from TRBV6-5 and TRBJ1-1; D unresolved. CDR1 and CDR2 from the germline V gene are MNHEY and SVGAGI. V was cut by 8 bases and J by 7 bases, with 14 bases left in between. This CDR3 is 12 amino acids long. The CDR3 sequence: CASQRRLSEAFF. For the CDR3, the DNA is TGTGCCAGCCAGCGACGACTTAGTGAAGCTTTCTTT.

The V call is TRBV7-2, the J call TRBJ1-5, with D possibly matching TRBD1 (6 bases). The germline V and J ends were trimmed by 5 bases and 5 bases, with 13 bases remaining between them. In germline, CDR1 is SGHTA, CDR2 FQGNSA. This CDR3 comprises 14 residues. CDR3 sequence: CASSVNRAHQPQHF. The CDR3 nucleotides are TGTGCCAGCAGCGTTAACAGGGCACATCAGCCCCAGCATTTT.

The CDR3 coding sequence is TGTGCCAGCAGTCCAAAGACAGGGCGGATCTACTATGGCTACACCTTC. Translated: CASSPKTGRIYYGYTF. This sequence joins TRBV27 and TRBJ1-2; 7 nucleotides align to TRBD1. This CDR3 contains 16 residues. V lost 5 bases, J lost 3 bases, and 12 bases stayed unmatched. CDR1 is MNHEY and CDR2 is SMNVEV in the germline V gene (reference sequence).

This clone was observed once. This chain connects TRBV7-9 to TRBJ1-6; weak D call: TRBD1 (5 bases). Germline V gives CDR1 SEHNR, CDR2 FQNEAQ (reference sequence). V shed 5 bases and J shed 10 bases, with 15 bases lying between them. This CDR3 region has 14 residues. CDR3 sequence reads: CASSPIGGGSPLHF. In nucleotides, the CDR3 is TGTGCCAGCAGCCCTATCGGGGGAGGCTCACCCCTCCACTTT. Complete variable domain (other parts from reference TRBV7-9 and TRBJ1-6): DTGVSQNPRHKITKRGQNVTFRCDPISEHNRLYWYRQTLGQGPEFLTYFQNEAQLEKSRLLSDRFSAERPKGSFSTLEIQRTEQGDSAMYLCASSPIGGGSPLHFGNGTRLTVT.

This clone was picked up a small number of times. The J gene is TRBJ2-5, the V gene TRBV2; D gene unclear. The germline CDR1 and CDR2 sequences are SNHLY and FYNNEI. The CDR3 runs 11 residues. V shed 7 bases and J shed 5 bases, with 8 bases lying between them. The CDR3 is CASKAEETQYF. DNA of the CDR3: TGTGCCAGCAAGGCAGAGGAGACCCAGTACTTC.

This chain joins TRBV28 and TRBJ2-5; 9 bases match TRBD2. The V gene's germline CDR1 is MDHEN and CDR2 SYDVKM. The CDR3 runs to 16 residues. The J segment lost 5 bases and the V segment lost 2 bases, leaving 9 bases of the junction unmatched. The CDR3 loop is CASSLTVAGALETQYF. The CDR3 DNA reads TGTGCCAGCAGTTTAACGGTAGCGGGAGCTCTGGAGACCCAGTACTTC.

The chain links TRBV7-8 to TRBJ2-2; 12 bases match TRBD2. The CDR3 has 17 residues. Germline CDR1 SGHVS, CDR2 FQNEAQ. J gave up 4 bases and V 1 base, and 4 bases lay outside the gene matches. The CDR3, as DNA: TGTGCCAGCAGCTTAGAACTAGCGGGGGGTCTCACCGGGGAGCTGTTTTTT. Translation gives CASSLELAGGLTGELFF.